This T cell receptor (beta chain) originates from a study of CD8 T cells in ankylosing spondylitis. Study observations and caveats: Clones linked to disease, bearing a CD8+ phenotype, were relatively rare in peripheral blood.

This clonotype has only one observation. Its antigen is still unknown. The CDR3 runs to 15 residues. The V gene's germline CDR1 is MDHEN and CDR2 SYDVKM. Trimming shortened V by 3 bases and J by 2 bases, and 14 bases separated the two germline ends. Quantitative 5'-RACE with molecular barcodes was used to make the TCR beta libraries. TCRdb processed the 5' RACE reads anew with MiXCR; each CDR3 protein has one entry. This repertoire shows 270,000 or so distinct CDR3 sequences, about 18% found once; its top ten account for about a third. Material for sequencing was blood, either unsorted or a sorted T cell fraction (not recorded which). The genes are TRBV28 and TRBJ2-7, with D maybe TRBD2 (6 bases). The TCR sequence derives from a male donor with ankylosing spondylitis or in good health (not recorded which). CDR3 loop: CASSFSASAAYEQYF. The CDR3 DNA follows: TGTGCCAGCAGTTTTTCGGCTAGCGCAGCCTACGAGCAGTACTTC.